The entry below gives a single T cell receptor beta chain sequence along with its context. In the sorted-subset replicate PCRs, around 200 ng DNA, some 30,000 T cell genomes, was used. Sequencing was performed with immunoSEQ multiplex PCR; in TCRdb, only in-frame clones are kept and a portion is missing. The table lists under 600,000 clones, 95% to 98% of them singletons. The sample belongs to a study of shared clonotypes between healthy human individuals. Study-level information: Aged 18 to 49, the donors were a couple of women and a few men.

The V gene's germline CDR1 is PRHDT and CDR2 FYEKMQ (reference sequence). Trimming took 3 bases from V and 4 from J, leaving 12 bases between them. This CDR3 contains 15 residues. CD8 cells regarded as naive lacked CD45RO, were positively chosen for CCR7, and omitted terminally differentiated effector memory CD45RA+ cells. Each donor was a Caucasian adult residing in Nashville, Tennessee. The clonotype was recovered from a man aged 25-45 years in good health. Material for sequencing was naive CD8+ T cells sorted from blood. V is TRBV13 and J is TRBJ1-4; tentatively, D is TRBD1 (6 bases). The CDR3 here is CASSFEDSVNEKLFF. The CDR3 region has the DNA TGTGCCAGCAGCTTCGAGGACAGCGTTAATGAAAAACTGTTTTTT.